This T cell receptor beta chain was profiled in a study of shared clonotypes between healthy human individuals. Findings and caveats of the study: Across a handful of donors, naive CD4 shared roughly 5.1%, naive CD8 more than 3%, memory CD4 approximately 2.5%, memory CD8 0.4% to 0.5%. Rarefaction gave evidence that sorted-subset sequencing remained incomplete despite large depth.

The genomic DNA of each subset was split evenly across several immunoSEQ plates. Sequencing used immunoSEQ multiplex PCR; TCRdb keeps in-frame clones, though not all of them. The sample shows some 660,000 clones, less than 80% of them seen only once. This CDR3 spans 15 amino acids. V was clipped by 4 bases and J by 0 bases; unmatched bases: 6. The germline V gene encodes CDR1 SGHKS and CDR2 YYEKEE (reference sequence). Donors comprised only Caucasian adults living in Nashville, Tennessee. This clone came up a few times. Its matching antigen is unknown. Material for sequencing was memory CD4+ T cells sorted from blood. This sample's subset: CD45RA-negative fraction. V is TRBV5-5 and J is TRBJ2-5; 7 nucleotides match TRBD1. This clonotype was sampled from a woman in her thirties in good health. CDR3 in amino acids: CASSLGDRHQETQYF. The CDR3 DNA sequence: TGTGCCAGCAGCCTGGGGGACAGACACCAAGAGACCCAGTACTTC.